The sequence of this T cell receptor beta chain was determined in a study of blood T cell repertoires in COVID-19. Across the study: Specimens from acute and convalescent COVID-19 originated in the United States, Italy and Spain. In each case, the material was cDNA or gDNA derived from T cells, B-cell-depleted T cells, or PBMCs.

As originally analysed: Nucleated cell counts were estimated from reference gene primer amplification. Here immunoSEQ multiplex PCR was the method, and the copy in TCRdb shows in-frame clones only, minus some. Clone size and V and J calls were adopted from that table, with D and trimming inferred from the DNA. Of roughly 85,000 clones in the sample, roughly 85% were seen once. Germline V gene data show CDR1 as LNHNV and CDR2 as YYDKDF (reference sequence). The CDR3 loop spans 18 amino acids. V lost 0 bases and J lost 2; bases outside the gene matches: 9. The chain joins TRBV15 to TRBJ2-3; 9 positions agree with TRBD1. The receptor comes from a man aged 50-60 years with active or convalescent COVID-19. Sequencing was performed on peripheral blood. The CDR3 spells CATSRDLIGTGNTDTQYF. Here the CDR3 DNA reads TGTGCCACCAGCAGAGATCTGATTGGGACAGGGAACACAGATACGCAGTATTTT.